A single sample is the source of the 19 T cell receptor beta chains below, sequenced in a study of blood T cell repertoires in COVID-19. The assay was immunoSEQ multiplex PCR, and TCRdb's table has in-frame clones only and misses some. The sample records 150,000 to 200,000 clones, 80% to 90% being singletons. Material for sequencing was PBMCs or T cells enriched from blood (not recorded which). The receptor set was obtained from a woman aged 18-29 years who had recovered from COVID-19.

This chain joins TRBV28 and TRBJ1-2; weak D call: TRBD1 (6 bases). Per the germline V gene, CDR1 is MDHEN and CDR2 is SYDVKM. There are 12 residues in the CDR3. V was shortened by 7 bases and J by 8 bases, with 14 bases between the two germline ends. CDR3 nucleotides: TGTGCCAGCACTAAAGCGACAGGAGGCTACACCTTC. The encoded protein is CASTKATGGYTF.

This clone occurred once. This rearrangement joins TRBV11-2 to TRBJ2-1; the match to TRBD2 covers 8 bases. CDR1 is SGHAT and CDR2 is FQNNGV in the germline V gene. J was trimmed by 4 bases and V by 0 bases; bases with no gene match: 5. This CDR3 contains 16 residues. CDR3 in amino acids: CASSLEAAGGYNEQFF. The CDR3, as DNA: TGTGCCAGCAGCTTAGAGGCGGCGGGGGGTTACAATGAGCAGTTCTTC.

This chain connects TRBV3-1 (or the pseudogene TRBV3-2) to TRBJ2-1; tentative D call: TRBD1 (6 bases). The ends were cut back, 3 bases at V and 3 bases at J, with 18 bases in the middle. Germline-derived CDR1 and CDR2 are LGHDT and YNNKEL (reference sequence). The CDR3 length is 17 residues. CDR3 DNA: TGTGCCAGCAGCCAGGCGACAGGAGACCCTCTCTACAATGAGCAGTTCTTC. Amino acids: CASSQATGDPLYNEQFF.

CDR3 sequence: CAWADRTPDTQYF. The CDR3 region has the DNA TGTGCCTGGGCAGACAGGACGCCAGATACGCAGTATTTT. The rearrangement links TRBV30 to TRBJ2-3, with D perhaps TRBD1 (6 bases). CDR3 size: 13 residues. Germline loops: CDR1 GTSNPN, CDR2 SVGIG (reference sequence). V was pared by 5 bases and J by 4 bases, with 13 bases between.

The chain employs TRBV16 and TRBJ1-2; D might be TRBD1 (6 bases). In germline, CDR1 is KGHSY, CDR2 FQNENV. Trimming left V 8 bases short and J 5 bases short, with 21 bases between. This CDR3 region has 15 residues. CDR3 residues: CASRPTQGSIYGYTF. The CDR3 region has the DNA TGTGCCAGCCGGCCGACTCAGGGGAGTATATATGGCTACACCTTC.

The rearrangement uses TRBV2 and TRBJ2-3; 10 bases are a match to TRBD2. The CDR3 runs 14 residues. Germline trimming cut 7 bases from V and 1 base from J; bases unmatched to any gene: 2. CDR1 and CDR2 (germline): SNHLY, FYNNEI. The chain's CDR3 is CASKGTSGTDTQYF. The CDR3 DNA reads TGTGCCAGCAAAGGGACTAGCGGCACAGATACGCAGTATTTT. Full variable domain (outside the CDR3, taken from reference TRBV2 and TRBJ2-3): EPEVTQTPSHQVTQMGQEVILRCVPISNHLYFYWYRQILGQKVEFLVSFYNNEISEKSEIFDDQFSVERPDGSNFTLKIRSTKLEDSAMYFCASKGTSGTDTQYFGPGTRLTVL.

In its sample, this clone was seen once. V and J are TRBV28 and TRBJ1-2; D perhaps matches TRBD1 (6 bases). This CDR3 is 17 amino acids long. Between the trimmed V and J ends, which lost 5 bases and 0 bases, there was a span of 19 bases. CDR1 and CDR2 (germline): MDHEN, SYDVKM. The CDR3 reads CASSRTKTGIANYGYTF. The CDR3 DNA is TGTGCCAGCAGTCGTACCAAAACAGGGATCGCTAACTATGGCTACACCTTC.

V is TRBV3-1 (or the pseudogene TRBV3-2) and J is TRBJ1-1; TRBD1 matches at 9 bases. Germline trimming cut 2 bases from V and 4 bases from J; bases unmatched to any gene: 8. CDR1 is LGHDT, CDR2 YNNKEL, per germline (reference sequence). The CDR3 extends over 16 amino acids. CDR3: CASSQIFRDRATEAFF. The DNA for the CDR3 is TGTGCCAGCAGCCAAATTTTTCGGGACAGGGCCACTGAAGCTTTCTTT.

The V call is TRBV18, the J call TRBJ2-3; TRBD1 aligns across 7 bases. J lost 3 bases, V lost 0 bases, and 0 bases had no gene match. The CDR3 loop spans 14 amino acids. Germline V gives CDR1 KGHSH, CDR2 LQKENI. CDR3: CASSPPGQTDTQYF. CDR3 DNA: TGTGCCAGCTCACCACCGGGACAGACAGATACGCAGTATTTT.

This clone was detected many times. The J gene is TRBJ2-7, the V gene TRBV28; tentatively, D is TRBD2 (6 bases). CDR3 length: 16 residues. The V end lost 5 bases, the J end lost 5 bases, and 22 bases lay between the germline ends. Germline V lookup: CDR1 MDHEN, CDR2 SYDVKM. This CDR3 is CASSLYPNGGKDEQYF. The CDR3 region has the DNA TGTGCCAGCAGTCTCTACCCAAACGGGGGTAAGGACGAGCAGTACTTC.

This clone appeared a few times. The chain has TRBV11-1 and TRBJ2-7; TRBD1 aligns across 7 bases. CDR3 size: 14 residues. The ends lost 5 bases at V and 3 bases at J; junction bases unmatched: 7. CDR1 and CDR2 (germline): SGHAT, FQDESV (reference sequence). This chain's CDR3 is CASSPRQGIYEQYF. The CDR3 nucleotides read TGTGCCAGCAGCCCCCGACAGGGAATCTACGAGCAGTACTTC. Full variable domain (remainder filled in from reference TRBV11-1 and TRBJ2-7): EAEVAQSPRYKITEKSQAVAFWCDPISGHATLYWYRQILGQGPELLVQFQDESVVDDSQLPKDRFSAERLKGVDSTLKIQPAELGDSAMYLCASSPRQGIYEQYFGPGTRLTVT.

The chain recombines TRBV28 with TRBJ2-7; D is ambiguous. Trimming cost V 0 bases and J 6 bases, with 12 bases left between them. There are 14 residues in the CDR3. Germline CDR1 MDHEN, CDR2 SYDVKM. For the CDR3, the DNA is TGTGCCAGCAGTTTATGGAGCCTTGATGCCGAGCAGTACTTC. Its protein is CASSLWSLDAEQYF.

This rearrangement joins TRBV7-8 to TRBJ2-2; 10 bases align to TRBD2. From germline, CDR1 is SGHVS and CDR2 FQNEAQ. This CDR3 has 15 residues. The J segment lost 5 bases and the V segment lost 5 bases, leaving 5 bases of the junction unmatched. This chain's CDR3 is CASSPTSGDTGELFF. CDR3 sequence (DNA): TGTGCCAGCAGCCCTACTAGCGGGGATACCGGGGAGCTGTTTTTT. Supplemented by reference TRBV7-8 and TRBJ2-2, the full variable domain reads GAGVSQSPRYKVAKRGQDVALRCDPISGHVSLFWYQQALGQGPEFLTYFQNEAQLDKSGLPSDRFFAERPEGSVSTLKIQRTQQEDSAVYLCASSPTSGDTGELFFGEGSRLTVL.

V usage is TRBV7-9 and J usage is TRBJ2-1; D gene ambiguous. Trimming left V 4 bases short and J 2 bases short, with 12 bases between. This CDR3 contains 15 residues. The germline V gene encodes CDR1 SEHNR and CDR2 FQNEAQ (reference sequence). The CDR3 loop is CASSSRSRPYNEQFF. The CDR3 DNA is TGTGCCAGCAGCTCACGGTCCAGGCCCTACAATGAGCAGTTCTTC.

The V call is TRBV14, the J call TRBJ2-7; 8 bases match TRBD2. Trimming at V came to 4 bases and at J to 3 bases, leaving 11 bases not matched to a gene. Germline V gene sequence: CDR1 SGHDN, CDR2 FVKESK. CDR3 size: 16 residues. The CDR3 bases are TGTGCCAGCAGCCCTTTCGGACTAGCCCCAATCTACGAGCAGTACTTC. Translation: CASSPFGLAPIYEQYF.

This chain uses TRBV10-1 with TRBJ1-1; no definite D call. The germline gives CDR1 WNHNN, CDR2 SYGVQD (reference sequence). Trimming cost V 3 bases and J 5 bases, with 10 bases left between them. CDR3 length: 13 residues. CDR3 protein: CASSDGVMTEAFF. The CDR3 DNA reads TGCGCCAGCAGTGACGGGGTAATGACTGAAGCTTTCTTT.

The chain combines TRBV9 with TRBJ1-1; no definite D call. The germline CDR1 and CDR2 sequences are SGDLS and YYNGEE. CDR3 length: 13 amino acids. Trimming took off 0 bases at V and 4 bases at J, with 7 bases between the two ends. CDR3 DNA sequence: TGTGCCAGCAGCGTAGACAGCGGCACTGAAGCTTTCTTT. Amino acids: CASSVDSGTEAFF.

The chain carries TRBV28 and TRBJ2-7; the match to TRBD1 covers 8 bases. Germline V CDR1 and CDR2: MDHEN, SYDVKM. Germline trimming cut 4 bases from V and 6 bases from J; bases unmatched to any gene: 11. This CDR3 contains 15 residues. CDR3 loop: CASSYPGHRGSEQYF. The CDR3 region has the DNA TGTGCCAGCAGTTACCCCGGCCACAGGGGGTCCGAGCAGTACTTC.

The rearrangement joins TRBV10-3 to TRBJ2-1, with a tentative D call TRBD2 (5 bases). The CDR3 runs to 13 residues. The germline V gene has CDR1 ENHRY and CDR2 SYGVKD. Between the trimmed V and J ends, which lost 2 bases and 7 bases, there was a span of 9 bases. The CDR3 sequence: CAISERGSNEQFF. CDR3 in DNA: TGTGCCATCAGTGAGCGGGGTAGTAATGAGCAGTTCTTC.